Shown below are 23 T cell receptor beta chains from a single sample sequenced in a study of blood T cell repertoires in COVID-19 (dated by TCRdb to 2019 to 2021). Receptors were amplified or captured by the immunoSEQ multiplex PCR assay. TCRdb retrieved this table from immuneACCESS and kept in-frame rearrangements only. Not all clones are present; in checked studies, unresolved V genes account for under half, and no reason is known for the remainder. For this sample the table gives 55,000 to 65,000 clones, of which around nine tenths were detected only once. The ten largest make up over 11% of the sample. The sequencing input was peripheral blood. All receptors derive from a woman aged 55 to 70 with active COVID-19.

V usage is TRBV11-3 and J usage is TRBJ2-7; maybe TRBD1 (6 bases). The CDR3 sequence is 15 residues long. Per the germline V gene, CDR1 is SGHNT and CDR2 is YENEEA. V shed 1 base and J shed 4 bases, with 14 bases lying between them. The DNA of the CDR3 is TGTGCCAGCAGCTTAGCGGGGACAACCCAGTACGAGCAGTACTTC. Protein sequence: CASSLAGTTQYEQYF.

This chain uses TRBV5-6 with TRBJ1-2; D is unresolved. Deletions cut 4 bases from V and 6 bases from J, with 13 bases between. This CDR3 comprises 13 residues. CDR1 and CDR2 from the germline V gene are SGHDT and YYEEEE. CDR3 DNA: TGTGCCAGCAGCACGAGTAGAGCGGATGGCTACACCTTC. Its protein product is CASSTSRADGYTF.

The rearrangement uses TRBV7-6 and TRBJ1-3; D is uncertain. V dropped 5 bases and J dropped 0 bases, with 11 bases sitting between them. Germline CDR1 SGHVS, CDR2 FNYEAQ. This CDR3 spans 15 amino acids. The CDR3 here is CASSPDSNSGNTIYF. As DNA, the CDR3 is TGTGCCAGCAGCCCGGACTCAAACTCTGGAAACACCATATATTTT. The full variable domain, completed using reference TRBV7-6 and TRBJ1-3, is GAGVSQSPRYKVTKRGQDVALRCDPISGHVSLYWYRQALGQGPEFLTYFNYEAQQDKSGLPNDRFSAERPEGSISTLTIQRTEQRDSAMYRCASSPDSNSGNTIYFGEGSWLTVV.

The CDR3 DNA reads TGTGCCACCAGCAGAGGTGGGGAGGGAAACACCATATATTTT. Protein sequence: CATSRGGEGNTIYF. The gene calls are TRBV15 and TRBJ1-3, with D hard to call. The CDR3 totals 14 residues. The V gene's germline CDR1 is LNHNV and CDR2 YYDKDF (reference sequence). Trimming took 1 base from V and 4 from J, leaving 8 bases between them.

This chain connects TRBV30 to TRBJ2-2; D may be TRBD2 (6 bases). The CDR3 extends over 11 amino acids. The V gene's germline CDR1 is GTSNPN and CDR2 SVGIG (reference sequence). V lost 4 bases to trimming and J lost 11 bases, with 11 bases between them. The CDR3 DNA follows: TGTGCCTGGACGACTAGTAGAGAGCTGTTTTTT. This gives the protein CAWTTSRELFF.

V usage is TRBV10-3 and J usage is TRBJ2-7; D not certain. The ends were cut back, 6 bases at V and 0 bases at J, with 6 bases in the middle. Germline V gene data show CDR1 as ENHRY and CDR2 as SYGVKD. CDR3 size: 12 residues. The CDR3 nucleotides are TGTGCCATCAGACCTAGCTCCTACGAGCAGTACTTC. Protein: CAIRPSSYEQYF.

V gene TRBV4-2 combines with J gene TRBJ2-2, with 13 nucleotides matching TRBD2. The junction had 4 bases not matched to a gene; V was cut back by 6 bases and J by 0 bases. The length of the CDR3 is 17 residues. The V gene's germline CDR1 is LGHNA and CDR2 YNFKEQ. CDR3 in DNA: TGTGCCAGCAGTCCTGGACTAGCGGGGGCGAACACCGGGGAGCTGTTTTTT. This translates into CASSPGLAGANTGELFF.

The V call is TRBV6-5, the J call TRBJ2-7; perhaps TRBD1 as D (7 bases). CDR1 is MNHEY and CDR2 is SVGAGI in the germline V gene. Trimming removed 11 bases at V and 3 bases at J, with 20 bases between. This CDR3 spans 14 amino acids. The CDR3: CASTRQGGIYEQYF. CDR3 coding DNA: TGTGCCTCCACCCGGCAGGGGGGTATCTACGAGCAGTACTTC.

V gene TRBV29-1 combines with J gene TRBJ2-5; D is perhaps TRBD1 (5 bases). Trimming removed 5 bases at V and 2 bases at J, with 9 bases between. Germline loops: CDR1 SQVTM, CDR2 ANQGSEA. The CDR3 contains 12 residues. CDR3 sequence: CSVRAGQETQYF. The CDR3 DNA reads as TGCAGCGTTCGGGCAGGGCAAGAGACCCAGTACTTC.

The V gene is TRBV19, the J gene TRBJ2-1; a possible D gene is TRBD2 (6 bases). The CDR3 is made up of 15 amino acids. V was pared by 3 bases and J by 7 bases, with 16 bases between. CDR1 is LNHDA, CDR2 SQIVND, per germline (reference sequence). The CDR3 region has the DNA TGTGCCAGTAGTATTGGGGGGATGGGGCGGAATGAGCAGTTCTTC. Translation: CASSIGGMGRNEQFF. Complete variable domain (other parts from reference TRBV19 and TRBJ2-1): DGGITQSPKYLFRKEGQNVTLSCEQNLNHDAMYWYRQDPGQGLRLIYYSQIVNDFQKGDIAEGYSVSREKKESFPLTVTSAQKNPTAFYLCASSIGGMGRNEQFFGPGTRLTVL.

The chain recombines TRBV7-9 with TRBJ1-1; D might be TRBD1 (5 bases). The germline gives CDR1 SEHNR, CDR2 FQNEAQ (reference sequence). V was shortened by 2 bases and J by 1 base, with 8 bases between the two germline ends. The CDR3 is made up of 14 amino acids. Here the CDR3 reads CASSLQGGNTEAFF. In nucleotides, the CDR3 is TGTGCCAGCAGCTTACAGGGAGGGAACACTGAAGCTTTCTTT.

The chain carries TRBV5-5 and TRBJ1-2, with TRBD1 identical over 10 bases. The length of the CDR3 is 15 residues. CDR1 is SGHKS and CDR2 is YYEKEE in the germline V gene (reference sequence). V was pared by 3 bases and J by 5 bases, with 7 bases of the junction left unmatched. The chain's CDR3 is CASSSHGQGGYGYTF. CDR3 nucleotides: TGTGCCAGCAGCTCGCACGGACAGGGGGGGTATGGCTACACCTTC.

The sample holds one count of this clone. CDR3 loop: CASSAGTGVGGNTIYF. The CDR3 bases are TGTGCCAGCAGTGCGGGGACAGGGGTGGGCGGAAACACCATATATTTT. The chain has TRBV2 and TRBJ1-3; 10 bases map to TRBD1. Germline-derived CDR1 and CDR2 are SNHLY and FYNNEI. The V segment lost 4 bases and the J segment 4 bases; nucleotides outside the gene matches: 7. The CDR3 contains 16 residues.

This clone was seen a few times. The V call is TRBV10-3, the J call TRBJ1-1, with 8 bases lining up with TRBD1. With 6 bases clipped from V and 3 bases from J, the junction kept 6 bases outside the gene matches. Per germline, CDR1 ENHRY and CDR2 SYGVKD. This CDR3 contains 14 residues. DNA for the CDR3: TGTGCCATCAGCACAGGGGGGGGTGACACTGAAGCTTTCTTT. This codes for CAISTGGGDTEAFF.

V is TRBV10-2 and J is TRBJ2-2, with a tentative D call TRBD1 (7 bases). Germline V gene data show CDR1 as WSHSY and CDR2 as SAAADI. The CDR3 contains 13 residues. V gave up 8 bases and J gave up 6 bases, with 13 bases separating them. The CDR3 DNA is TGCGCCAGCCGGAGGGGGCGCCCCGGGGAGCTGTTTTTT. This sequence encodes CASRRGRPGELFF.

Concerning this clone: A read error is the likely source, as a far larger clone sits one nucleotide away. This chain links TRBV10-2 with TRBJ2-1; tentatively, D is TRBD1 (6 bases). Trimming left V 3 bases short and J 12 bases short, with 9 bases between. Germline assignment: CDR1 WSHSY and CDR2 SAAADI. The CDR3 runs 11 residues. CDR3: CASSEGGGQFF. CDR3 DNA: TGCGCCAGCAGTGAAGGGGGTGGGCAGTTCTTC.

The gene calls are TRBV18 and TRBJ1-4, with a possible D match to TRBD1 (5 bases). Germline CDR1 KGHSH, CDR2 LQKENI. The CDR3 runs to 13 residues. V was shortened by 1 base and J by 8 bases, with 8 bases between the two germline ends. Here the CDR3 reads CASSPRGDEKLFF. DNA of the CDR3: TGTGCCAGCTCACCACGGGGGGACGAAAAACTGTTTTTT.

The chain links TRBV29-1 to TRBJ1-1; no reliable D call. Between the trimmed V and J ends, which lost 6 bases and 4 bases, there was a span of 12 bases. The CDR3 is 12 amino acids. CDR1 is SQVTM and CDR2 is ANQGSEA in the germline V gene. CDR3 amino acids: CSVYRSSTEAFF. The CDR3 nucleotides read TGCAGCGTCTACAGATCGAGCACTGAAGCTTTCTTT.

On this clone itself: A junction boundary mismatches the germline segment, possibly from a read error. The chain employs TRBV3-1 (or the pseudogene TRBV3-2) and TRBJ1-2; TRBD1 matches at 10 bases. Looked up from germline, CDR1 is LGHDT and CDR2 is YNNKEL (reference sequence). The CDR3 totals 18 residues. The CDR3 DNA reads as TGTGCCAGCACCCAATTCCGGGACAGGGGCCAAGCTAACTATGGCTACACCTTC. This gives the protein CASTQFRDRGQANYGYTF.

The chain has TRBV10-3 and TRBJ2-3; D remains unclear. This CDR3 is built from 16 residues. CDR1 is ENHRY, CDR2 SYGVKD, per germline. V was clipped by 0 bases and J by 0 bases, with 10 bases between them. The CDR3 nucleotides are TGTGCCATCAGTGAGTCGAAACACCTTAGCACAGATACGCAGTATTTT. Amino acids: CAISESKHLSTDTQYF.

The gene calls are TRBV6-5 and TRBJ1-6; tentative D call: TRBD1 (5 bases). CDR1 and CDR2 (germline): MNHEY, SVGAGI. V dropped 8 bases and J dropped 0 bases, with 11 bases sitting between them. The length of the CDR3 is 15 residues. The CDR3 coding sequence is TGTGCCAGCTCGGACATTAGCTCCTATAATTCACCCCTCCACTTT. It codes for CASSDISSYNSPLHF.

The chain joins TRBV11-2 to TRBJ1-2; the match to TRBD1 covers 9 bases. The V gene end was trimmed by 5 bases and the J gene end by 4 bases; junction bases not matched to a gene: 8. The CDR3 contains 15 residues. Germline assignment: CDR1 SGHAT and CDR2 FQNNGV. The CDR3 DNA follows: TGTGCCAGCAGCCCGCCTGGACAGGGGTCCTATGGCTACACCTTC. This gives the protein CASSPPGQGSYGYTF.

The J gene is TRBJ2-7, the V gene TRBV5-4, with 8 positions matching TRBD1. The CDR3 totals 15 residues. V shed 4 bases, J shed 4 bases, and the junction held 10 bases outside the gene matches. The V gene's germline CDR1 is SGHNT and CDR2 YYREEE (reference sequence). CDR3: CASSLPTGESYEQYF. DNA of the CDR3: TGTGCCAGCAGCCTGCCGACAGGGGAGAGTTACGAGCAGTACTTC. Using reference TRBV5-4 and TRBJ2-7 for the parts outside the CDR3, the full variable domain is ETGVTQSPTHLIKTRGQQVTLRCSSQSGHNTVSWYQQALGQGPQFIFQYYREEENGRGNFPPRFSGLQFPNYSSELNVNALELDDSALYLCASSLPTGESYEQYFGPGTRLTVT.